Below, 26 T cell receptor beta chains from the same sample are listed, as sequenced in a study of CD8+CD57+ T cells in acquired aplastic anemia. Genomic DNA, the template, was used for profiling of the TCR beta VDJ and CDR3. One entry per CDR3 protein results from TCRdb running MiXCR on the reads. The sample shows about 200,000 distinct CDR3 sequences, 34% of them seen only once. Sequenced material: sorted CD4+, CD8+, or CD8+CD57+ T cells (not recorded which) from PBMCs. These receptors originate from a human donor in good health, serving as a control.

The chain uses TRBV4-1 and TRBJ2-7; D is ambiguous. CDR3 length: 16 residues. V lost 1 base, J lost 3 bases, and 16 bases lay in between. In germline, CDR1 is MGHRA, CDR2 YSYEKL. The CDR3 bases are TGCGCCAGCAGCCAAGTACTCGGGTTTCTCATCTACGAGCAGTACTTC. It yields the protein CASSQVLGFLIYEQYF.

This clonotype was observed at least ten times. CDR3 loop: CASSLRQGTKTFF. CDR3 bases: TGTGCCAGCAGCCTTAGACAGGGCACGAAAACTTTCTTT. The genes are TRBV2 and TRBJ1-1; 7 bases agree with TRBD1. Germline V gene lookup returns CDR1 SNHLY and CDR2 FYNNEI. V was clipped by 6 bases and J by 12 bases; unmatched bases: 13. The CDR3 is 13 residues long.

For this clonotype: This is likely a read error, given that the CDR3 carries no conserved phenylalanine or tryptophan at its end. The genes are TRBV6-1 and TRBJ2-2, with 7 bases lining up with TRBD1. Germline trimming cut 1 base from V and 0 bases from J; bases unmatched to any gene: 8. This CDR3 region has 18 residues. The V gene's germline CDR1 is MNHNS and CDR2 SASEGT. CDR3: CASSEGRTGLANTGELFS. The CDR3 DNA sequence: TGTGCCAGCAGTGAAGGGAGGACAGGTCTAGCGAACACCGGGGAGCTGTTTTCT.

This clonotype was seen at least ten times. The gene calls are TRBV7-2 and TRBJ1-5; possibly TRBD1 for D (5 bases). Looked up from germline, CDR1 is SGHTA and CDR2 is FQGNSA. V was shortened by 3 bases and J by 7 bases, with 10 bases between the two germline ends. The CDR3 is 13 amino acids. The CDR3 protein is CASSLSGDQPQHF. For the CDR3, the DNA is TGTGCCAGCAGCTTGTCCGGGGACCAGCCCCAGCATTTT.

The table lists this clonotype with many counts. The genes are TRBV7-2 and TRBJ1-4; no definite D call. The V end was cut by 4 bases, the J end by 8 bases, with 11 bases between. CDR1 is SGHTA, CDR2 FQGNSA, per germline. CDR3 length: 13 amino acids. DNA for the CDR3: TGTGCCAGCAGCTCCCGGGGTGGGGAAAAACTGTTTTTT. Residues: CASSSRGGEKLFF. The variable domain in full, with the rest retrieved from reference TRBV7-2 and TRBJ1-4, is GAGVSQSPSNKVTEKGKDVELRCDPISGHTALYWYRQSLGQGLEFLIYFQGNSAPDKSGLPSDRFSAERTGGSVSTLTIQRTQQEDSAVYLCASSSRGGEKLFFGSGTQLSVL.

The table lists this clonotype with many counts. CDR3 DNA sequence: TGTGCCAGTAGTATACTGACAGGAGGCGAAGCTTTCTTT. It specifies CASSILTGGEAFF. V usage is TRBV19 and J usage is TRBJ1-1, with D possibly TRBD1 on 6 matching bases. The ends were cut back, 2 bases at V and 8 bases at J, with 12 bases in the middle. Germline-derived CDR1 and CDR2 are LNHDA and SQIVND (reference sequence). CDR3 length equals 13 residues. Filled out from reference TRBV19 and TRBJ1-1, the complete variable domain reads DGGITQSPKYLFRKEGQNVTLSCEQNLNHDAMYWYRQDPGQGLRLIYYSQIVNDFQKGDIAEGYSVSREKKESFPLTVTSAQKNPTAFYLCASSILTGGEAFFGQGTRLTVV.

The rearrangement joins TRBV30 to TRBJ1-5; TRBD1 is a possible D gene (6 bases). This CDR3 contains 13 residues. Germline CDR1 reads GTSNPN; CDR2 reads SVGIG (reference sequence). V shed 2 bases and J shed 9 bases, with 14 bases lying between them. CDR3 DNA sequence: TGTGCCTGGAGTCCACAGGGCGTTTCGCCCCAGCATTTT. It specifies CAWSPQGVSPQHF.

Concerning this clonotype itself: Because the CDR3 is missing its conserved closing phenylalanine or tryptophan, this is likely a read error. It is unclear where the CDR3 begins or ends on the DNA, so no DNA is shown, and the CDR3 is as TCRdb lists it. The chain uses TRBV2 and TRBJ1-2. Per the germline V gene, CDR1 is SNHLY and CDR2 is FYNNEI. Both ends counted, the CDR3 spans 8 residues. The CDR3 protein is CASISRGM.

The chain combines TRBV19 with TRBJ1-6; D call uncertain. The CDR3 length is 12 residues. Trimming took 8 bases from V and 7 from J, leaving 9 bases between them. Germline CDR1 LNHDA, CDR2 SQIVND (reference sequence). The CDR3 here is CASGSINSPLHF. Here the CDR3 DNA reads TGTGCCAGTGGGTCGATCAATTCACCCCTCCACTTT.

This clonotype came up a few times. The chain has TRBV20-1 and TRBJ2-1; 8 bases are a match to TRBD2. Per the germline V gene, CDR1 is DFQATT and CDR2 is SNEGSKA (reference sequence). The CDR3 has 15 amino acids. V lost 3 bases and J lost 8; bases outside the gene matches: 12. CDR3 sequence reads: CSARDSGAGQHEQFF. The CDR3 region has the DNA TGCAGTGCTAGGGATAGCGGGGCCGGACAGCATGAGCAGTTCTTC.

This clonotype was detected once. Mismatch with germline at one junction end may stem from a read error. The V call is TRBV5-4, the J call TRBJ1-2; 9 bases fit TRBD1. The CDR3 has 15 residues. Per the germline V gene, CDR1 is SGHNT and CDR2 is YYREEE (reference sequence). The CDR3 region has the DNA TGTGCCAGCAGCCTAACAGGGGGCGGGGGGTATGGCTGCACCTTC. Residues: CASSLTGGGGYGCTF.

The genes are TRBV2 and TRBJ1-4; D unresolved. The V and J ends lost 6 bases and 7 bases respectively, with 12 bases between them. This CDR3 contains 13 residues. Germline V gives CDR1 SNHLY, CDR2 FYNNEI. CDR3 coding DNA: TGTGCCAGCAGCCGGGGATTCCCTGAAAAACTGTTTTTT. Encoded protein: CASSRGFPEKLFF.

This clonotype came up a few times. The chain combines TRBV12-3 or TRBV12-4 with TRBJ2-5; D ambiguous. CDR3 length: 14 residues. Trimming shortened V by 2 bases and J by 2 bases, and 9 bases separated the two germline ends. This CDR3 is CASSLSLGQETQYF. As DNA, the CDR3 is TGTGCCAGCAGTTTAAGTTTGGGGCAAGAGACCCAGTACTTC.

In regard to this clonotype: A much larger clone is a single base away; this may be a read error. This chain links TRBV5-1 with TRBJ1-2; no reliable D call. This CDR3 region has 16 residues. The germline CDR1 and CDR2 sequences are SGHRS and YFSETQ. Trimming removed 3 bases from V and 1 base from J, with 16 bases in between. The CDR3 DNA follows: TGCGCCAGCAGCTCTGACGCCAGTTCCATTAACTATGGCTACACCTTC. Amino acids: CASSSDASSINYGYTF.

This clonotype was picked up many times. The chain uses TRBV2 and TRBJ2-5, with 8 bases identical to TRBD1. Looked up from germline, CDR1 is SNHLY and CDR2 is FYNNEI. CDR3 length: 15 amino acids. Losses at the gene ends were 5 bases for V and 5 bases for J; bases not matched to a gene: 10. The CDR3 spells CASSRRSGGLETQYF. In DNA, the CDR3 is TGTGCCAGCAGTAGGAGGTCAGGGGGCCTGGAGACCCAGTACTTC.

J is TRBJ2-5 and V is TRBV5-1; the D gene is possibly TRBD2 (6 bases). The CDR3 extends over 14 amino acids. Germline V gene lookup returns CDR1 SGHRS and CDR2 YFSETQ. Trimming removed 4 bases from V and 1 base from J, with 11 bases in between. Here the CDR3 reads CASSRTIFQETQYF. Written as DNA, the CDR3 is TGCGCCAGCAGCCGGACTATATTCCAAGAGACCCAGTACTTC.

The V and J genes are TRBV27 and TRBJ2-7; a possible D gene is TRBD2 (5 bases). CDR1 is MNHEY and CDR2 is SMNVEV in the germline V gene (reference sequence). The V and J ends lost 7 bases and 1 base respectively, with 17 bases between them. This CDR3 spans 15 amino acids. The CDR3 nucleotides read TGTGCCAGCAAAACTAATAGCGTAAGATCCTACGAGCAGTACTTC. Translation gives CASKTNSVRSYEQYF.

This clonotype was counted a few times. This sequence joins TRBV5-4 and TRBJ2-7, with 11 bases aligning to TRBD2. The germline V gene encodes CDR1 SGHNT and CDR2 YYREEE (reference sequence). This CDR3 is built from 16 residues. The ends lost 3 bases at V and 2 bases at J; junction bases unmatched: 7. CDR3 DNA sequence: TGTGCCAGCAGCTCGCGGACTAGCGGGCAGACCTACGAGCAGTACTTC. This encodes CASSSRTSGQTYEQYF.

Only a few counts were recorded for this clonotype. The rearrangement links TRBV6-4 to TRBJ1-6; 9 bases are a match to TRBD1. CDR1 and CDR2 from the germline V gene are MRHNA and SNTAGT. V trimming: 10 bases; J trimming: 10 bases; junction bases outside the gene matches: 11. The CDR3 is 14 residues long. The DNA of the CDR3 is TGTGCCATCTTAACAGGGGGCAGTGGCTCACCCCTCCACTTT. This gives the protein CAILTGGSGSPLHF.

The V and J genes are TRBV2 and TRBJ1-2, with 7 positions matching TRBD1. Germline assignment: CDR1 SNHLY and CDR2 FYNNEI. The CDR3 spans 14 residues. The J segment lost 7 bases and the V segment lost 5 bases, leaving 10 bases of the junction unmatched. The CDR3 DNA reads TGTGCCAGCAGTTTAGCGTACCAGGGGGTTGGCTACACCTTC. Translation gives CASSLAYQGVGYTF.

This clonotype was seen more than once but under ten times. V is TRBV3-1 and J is TRBJ1-5; D is undetermined. The germline gives CDR1 LGHDT, CDR2 YNNKEL (reference sequence). The V end lost 4 bases, the J end lost 7 bases, and 11 bases lay between the germline ends. The CDR3 spans 13 residues. Written as DNA, the CDR3 is TGTGCCAGCAGCCGAAGCCCGGGACAGCCCCAGCATTTT. This translates into CASSRSPGQPQHF.

At least ten counts were recorded for this clonotype. CDR3 nucleotide sequence: TGTGCCAGCAGCTTATCCTCGAACACCGGGGAGCTGTTTTTT. This codes for CASSLSSNTGELFF. The chain couples TRBV7-6 to TRBJ2-2; no firm D call. Per germline, CDR1 SGHVS and CDR2 FNYEAQ. V lost 2 bases to trimming and J lost 0 bases, with 4 bases between them. This CDR3 region has 14 residues.

Notes on this clonotype: This likely comes from a read error, as the CDR3 has no conserved phenylalanine or tryptophan at its end. The genes are TRBV7-8 and TRBJ2-5; D remains ambiguous. The CDR3 is 16 residues long. Germline V gene data show CDR1 as SGHVS and CDR2 as FQNEAQ. Deletions cut 1 base from V and 2 bases from J, with 14 bases between. CDR3 loop: CASSLDFRRIQETQYL. CDR3 nucleotides: TGTGCCAGCAGCTTAGACTTTCGGCGGATTCAAGAGACCCAGTACCTC.

This clonotype has at least ten counts. The rearrangement links TRBV12-3 or TRBV12-4 to TRBJ2-7; no definite D call. V was pared by 5 bases and J by 9 bases, with 11 bases between. The CDR3 runs 11 residues. CDR3 in DNA: TGTGCCAGCAGTACTGGTTTCGGGCAGTACTTC. Translating it yields CASSTGFGQYF.

In its sample, this clonotype was seen many times. The genes are TRBV9 and TRBJ1-1; D not resolved. The CDR3 has 13 amino acids. The ends were cut back, 4 bases at V and 0 bases at J, with 7 bases in the middle. CDR1 is SGDLS, CDR2 YYNGEE, per germline. This chain's CDR3 is CASSSLVNTEAFF. The CDR3 DNA sequence: TGTGCCAGCAGCTCCTTAGTGAACACTGAAGCTTTCTTT.

There are many counts of this clonotype. The CDR3 DNA reads as TGCGCCAGCAGTCTAGCGGGAGCTCCGAACACCGGGGAGCTGTTTTTT. Protein sequence: CASSLAGAPNTGELFF. The rearrangement uses TRBV10-2 and TRBJ2-2, with 10 bases matching TRBD2. This CDR3 comprises 16 residues. Per germline, CDR1 WSHSY and CDR2 SAAADI. The junction had 3 bases not matched to a gene; V was cut back by 5 bases and J by 0 bases.